This T cell receptor (beta chain) is from a study of Ad26.COV2.S vaccination and SARS-CoV-2 variants (dated by TCRdb to the early 2020s). In the study overall: Vaccine-arm donors came from COV1001, a multicentre, randomized, double-blind, placebo-controlled phase I-IIa trial of Ad26.COV2.S in healthy adults. Ad26.COV2.S was administered intramuscularly at 5 x 10^10 or 1 x 10^11 viral particles, either as a single shot or as two shots given 56 days apart. Sequencing of the TCRbeta repertoire served to evaluate the specificity and breadth of SARS-CoV-2-reactive T cell receptors following Ad26.COV2.S vaccination. The TCR-sequenced set comprised about 32 samples: some 20 Ad26.COV2.S vaccine recipients, 5 placebo recipients and 8 SARS-CoV-2 convalescent individuals. Participants in the trial were split at random into five groups of five each, receiving low-dose or high-dose Ad26.COV2.S once or twice, or else placebo on both occasions. Blinding of investigators to trial group allocation was maintained during experiments and outcome assessment. What the work shows at the level of the full study, not this receptor alone: According to the authors, total T cell responses may have been underestimated by the TCR breadth and depth analyses. Vaccine and placebo recipients had similar non-spike TCR breadth, a finding consistent with the vaccine containing only spike. The study was not powered for comparison of responses between vaccine doses or regimens. Spike-specific TCR breadth was higher in Ad26.COV2.S recipients than in placebo recipients (P = 0.0014). After vaccination, spike-specific CD8+ and CD4+ T cell responses were reported to show substantial breadth.

Of note for this clone: Its recognized antigen is unknown. No quality values exist for individual bases; no much larger clone is one base distant.

The immunoSEQ Assay was the method used to sequence TCRbeta CDR3 regions. After extraction, genomic DNA underwent amplification by bias-controlled multiplex PCR, followed by high-throughput sequencing. The paper's processing steps were these. Collapsing and filtering of sequences were performed to quantify the absolute abundance of each unique TCRbeta CDR3 region. T cell fraction was estimated by normalizing TCRbeta template counts to usable DNA, with usable DNA measured through amplification of reference genes found in all nucleated cells. Repertoire TCRs were annotated as SARS-CoV-2-specific by exact matching of V gene, CDR3 amino acid sequence and J gene to a known reactive TCR set. MIRA supplied the reference SARS-CoV-2 TCR set, which was filtered for enrichment in COVID-19-positive ImmuneCODE repertoires so that public or cross-reactive TCRs were removed. Drawing on the MIRA antigens, annotated TCRs were analysed further at the level of specific ORF or position within ORF. Breadth was defined as annotated unique rearrangements over total unique productive rearrangements; depth was the summed frequency of those rearrangements. TCR breadth was compared between groups using two-sided Wilcoxon rank-sum tests. TCRdb provides this immuneACCESS table in a form limited to in-frame rearrangements. Some clones are lacking; in checked studies, under half of them reflect an unresolved V gene, and why the rest are absent is not known. For V, J and clone size, that table is used; D and trimming come from the DNA. A total of fewer than 400,000 clones appear in this sample, around nine tenths of them only once. Of the sample, 1.5% to 2% is held by the ten largest clones.

CDR1 LGHDT and CDR2 YNNKEL were looked up in the germline V gene (reference sequence). Trimming at the junction amounts to 5 bases on V and 10 bases on J, and the germline ends lie 12 bases apart. The CDR3 sequence holds 12 residues, the cysteine and phenylalanine included. Kept here is only the CDR3 DNA, which spans 36 bases and is read in frame from base 1. The sample's treatment or condition, from its label and the paper: 19 received Ad26.COV2.S at low or high dose, single or two shots; about 5 received placebo; per-sample allocation not given. For vaccine and placebo recipients, the sequenced repertoires came from samples collected on day 63 after the first injection. Cohort 1b enrolled roughly 25 adults aged 18-55 years at a single site in Boston, USA, between 29 July and 7 August 2020. Ad26.COV2.S was a replication-incompetent adenovirus type 26 vector expressing a prefusion-stabilized SARS-CoV-2 spike protein from the original Wuhan strain.

The receptor chain draws on TRBV3-1 (or the pseudogene TRBV3-2) and TRBJ2-1, with the D gene not clear enough to name. The source of this sequence is a person between 18 and 59 years old who received the Ad26.COV2.S COVID-19 vaccine or a placebo. Sequenced material: peripheral blood, taken in a trial of Ad26.COV2.S vaccine versus placebo. The bases read TGTGCCAGCAGCTTTCGGATAGGGGAGCAGTTCTTC. The encoded protein is CASSFRIGEQFF.